The 8 T cell receptor beta chains below were found in one sample sequenced in a study of OX40 agonist ivuxolimab in advanced cancers. Clones were read by immunoSEQ multiplex PCR, and TCRdb kept only the in-frame ones, dropping some. The sample lists tens of thousands of clones; 70% to 90% were seen once. This material consisted of CD4+ or CD8+ T cells sorted from blood, taken in a trial of the OX40 agonist ivuxolimab. The receptors stem from an adult with an advanced solid tumor such as melanoma, head and neck, liver or kidney cancer.

The chain uses TRBV9 and TRBJ2-1, with D perhaps TRBD2 (5 bases). Germline-derived CDR1 and CDR2 are SGDLS and YYNGEE. V was pared by 0 bases and J by 8 bases, with 21 bases between. The CDR3 loop spans 17 amino acids. CDR3 sequence reads: CASSVEGGDELGDEQFF. Here the CDR3 DNA reads TGTGCCAGCAGCGTAGAAGGAGGAGACGAACTTGGCGATGAGCAGTTCTTC.

J is TRBJ1-2 and V is TRBV27, with D unclear. CDR3 length: 16 residues. Germline loops: CDR1 MNHEY, CDR2 SMNVEV (reference sequence). Trimming left V 0 bases short and J 0 bases short, with 11 bases between. The DNA of the CDR3 is TGTGCCAGCAGTTTATCGTCGGCAGGAGCTAACTATGGCTACACCTTC. Its translation: CASSLSSAGANYGYTF.

A few counts support this clone. The J gene is TRBJ2-1, the V gene TRBV6-5; the D is unclear. This CDR3 is 13 amino acids long. V lost 8 bases and J lost 1, with 9 bases in between. Germline CDR1 MNHEY, CDR2 SVGAGI. This CDR3 reads CASGPESYNEQFF. The CDR3 DNA reads as TGTGCCAGCGGGCCAGAATCCTACAATGAGCAGTTCTTC.

The chain combines TRBV9 with TRBJ1-6, with D possibly being TRBD1 (6 bases). Germline V gives CDR1 SGDLS, CDR2 YYNGEE. Trimming removed 2 bases from V and 6 bases from J, with 12 bases in between. The CDR3 totals 15 residues. The CDR3 coding sequence is TGTGCCAGCAGCGTTTCAGGGGAGGCTAATTCACCCCTCCACTTT. Its translation: CASSVSGEANSPLHF.

V is TRBV19 and J is TRBJ1-5; D is undetermined. With 4 bases removed from V and 5 bases from J, the gap between germline ends came to 9 bases. Per the germline V gene, CDR1 is LNHDA and CDR2 is SQIVND (reference sequence). The CDR3 length is 13 residues. Here the CDR3 reads CASSTGNHQPQHF. Here the CDR3 DNA reads TGTGCCAGTAGTACAGGCAATCATCAGCCCCAGCATTTT.

Only one count was recorded for this clone. The gene calls are TRBV18 and TRBJ2-1; 11 bases agree with TRBD2. There are 18 residues in the CDR3. Losses at the gene ends were 2 bases for V and 2 bases for J; bases not matched to a gene: 8. In germline, CDR1 is KGHSH, CDR2 LQKENI. Written as DNA, the CDR3 is TGTGCCAGCTCACCAAGGGGCCTGGGACTAGCGGCCTACAATGAGCAGTTCTTC. This gives the protein CASSPRGLGLAAYNEQFF.

This sequence joins TRBV4-1 and TRBJ2-7; tentative D call: TRBD2 (7 bases). Germline CDR1 is MGHRA and CDR2 is YSYEKL. V shed 0 bases and J shed 6 bases, with 24 bases lying between them. CDR3 length equals 18 residues. The CDR3, as DNA: TGCGCCAGCAGCCAAGATCCGCCCGCGGGGGCCCGATCTCCCGAGCAGTACTTC. This sequence encodes CASSQDPPAGARSPEQYF.

This chain connects TRBV5-4 to TRBJ2-7; D ambiguous. CDR1 is SGHNT and CDR2 is YYREEE in the germline V gene (reference sequence). Trimming left V 0 bases short and J 7 bases short, with 8 bases between. This CDR3 contains 12 residues. As DNA, the CDR3 is TGTGCCAGCAGCTTGGCTGGATCGGAGCAGTACTTC. It specifies CASSLAGSEQYF. Full variable domain (missing parts from reference TRBV5-4 and TRBJ2-7): ETGVTQSPTHLIKTRGQQVTLRCSSQSGHNTVSWYQQALGQGPQFIFQYYREEENGRGNFPPRFSGLQFPNYSSELNVNALELDDSALYLCASSLAGSEQYFGPGTRLTVT.